This TCR beta chain was sequenced for a study of cytomegalovirus exposure and HLA in healthy donors (dated by TCRdb to about 2017). General notes on the study: An earlier analysis of roughly 500 of the donors reported approximately 270 Gb of sequence data and 100 million to 140 million unique TCR beta sequences from around 200 million T cells. A later genetic analysis took genome-wide SNP genotypes for 398 of the 666 donors and used that subset as a discovery cohort. Along with the roughly 610-subject first cohort, a separate validation cohort of roughly 110 different subjects was used. The study aimed to test whether signatures of past pathogen exposure could be identified by cataloging public T cell receptors. All discovery cohort repertoires had been generated using a single sequencing platform. Class I and class II HLA loci were covered by the typing at four-digit resolution. To predict cytomegalovirus infection status, the study brought together high-throughput TCR immunosequencing, statistical association of individual TCRs with disease status, and machine learning. Of the 398 genotyped donors, roughly 85% fell in the genetic ancestry cluster associated with self-reported Caucasian donors. Donor age, sex, ethnicity and CMV serostatus were compiled together with the repertoire data. About 330 gigabases of sequencing data and around 85 million unique TCR sequences made up an early release that covered 500 to 700 HLA-typed donors. Across approximately 400 genotyped donors of the cohort, an average of roughly 250,000 unique TCR beta nucleotide sequences per donor were sequenced, and roughly 20% of those sequences were non-productive. The study profiled the T cell repertoires of hundreds of subjects by immunosequencing and related them to cytomegalovirus serostatus. A later analysis re-analyzed previously published TCR beta repertoires from roughly 690 donors and added high-resolution HLA genotyping to study TCR occurrence patterns. The number of typed donors differed by locus: about 629-630 for A, B, C, DRB1 and DQB1; approximately 520 for DQA1; roughly 600 for DPA1; and about 450 for DPB1. The later analysis used no new phenotypic data to find candidate immune exposures, relying instead on TCR beta sequences and their occurrence across donors. Four or five DR-DQ haplotypes were handled as single units for association and clustering, since linkage in the cohort was strong. An earlier analysis of 587 of the donors applied high-throughput TCR beta sequencing to assess whether each TCR beta V gene segment acted as functional or pseudogenic. The research as a whole found: Most TCR sequences were seen in very few donors, while some public TCRs were found in many individuals. The presence/absence analyses assumed that sequencing depth was roughly uniform across donors, and that assumption may not be true. A later genetic analysis associated a missense DCLRE1C variant with V-gene and J-gene trimming of TCR beta chains, and an independent cohort replicated the association. Correlated functional status among segregating V segments might reflect linkage disequilibrium, but an unknown experimental factor could not be ruled out. Broadly in line with IMGT annotations, most TCR beta V segments showed up in productive rearrangements about 87% or about 30% of the time in an earlier analysis of approximately 600 of the donors. Compared with equally common non-associated chains, HLA-associated TCR beta chains in a later analysis were more clonally expanded and had lower generation probabilities. Because counts were too low, more than 15 rarely observed V segments, including chromosome 9 orphons, were left out of the earlier analysis of 587 of the donors. The study gave a list of about 160 TCR beta chains associated with cytomegalovirus. A later analysis reported that several top co-occurrence clusters appeared linked to parvovirus B19, influenza, CMV and Epstein-Barr virus. In both the original and validation cohorts, the classifier was reported to diagnose cytomegalovirus status with high specificity and sensitivity. Compared with the roughly 710-donor mean, donors in an Asian-associated ancestry cluster had fewer N-insertions in productive TCRs, according to a later genetic analysis. Assigning TCR associations to individual alleles was difficult when HLA alleles, especially DR and DQ, strongly co-occurred. Specific HLA alleles were associated with more than 15,000 TCR beta sequences at a false discovery rate of 0.05 in a later analysis. In vitro tests confirmed that a few of the cytomegalovirus-associated TCR beta chains recognize cytomegalovirus antigens. The authors suggested that the approach could potentially be extended to other disease states and immunological phenotypes. A group of highly shared sequence variants was considered likely to be a technical artifact of the sequencing pipeline. A further reported finding was that TCR beta sequences accurately predicted the HLA-A and HLA-B alleles for most subjects in the first cohort. Most CMV-associated TCR beta chains appeared to be HLA-restricted in a later analysis, and the HLA associations seemed to be driven largely by CMV exposure. A later analysis found that TCR association rates varied across HLA loci, with DRB1 alleles showing the most associated TCRs and HLA-C alleles the fewest. For the cohort, immune exposure information was limited to CMV serostatus. The cohort was sequenced for TCR beta chains only, and without alpha or paired-chain data the features that could be detected were limited. Because the 87-base-pair reads could not distinguish some IMGT-functional V segments, including TRBV6-2 and TRBV6-3, those segments were excluded. Because HLA typing was unavailable for some donors at each locus, only the typed subset was used in association tests.

Library preparation used the immunoSEQ multiplex PCR assay. A mixture of 60 forward primers for TCR Vbeta segments and 13 reverse primers for TCR Jbeta segments was used in the multiplex PCR. A multiplex PCR assay on genomic DNA amplified the CDR3 region of rearranged TCR beta genes. The amplified TCR beta libraries were sequenced on the Illumina HiSeq System as 87-base-pair reads. In the authors' own workflow: Across the 600 to 700 repertoires, a later analysis counted around 80 million unique TCR beta chains, approximately 10 million of which were shared by at least two donors. A nearest-neighbor algorithm error-corrected the raw reads and collapsed the reads into unique sequences, merging closely related sequences to remove PCR and sequencing errors. CDR3 sequences were aligned to IMGT reference sequences to assign V, D and J gene segments. Each retained sequence needed at least a six-nucleotide match to both a V gene segment and a J gene segment. Rearrangements were called productive when the CDR3 lacked stop codons and stayed in frame with V and J; all others were non-productive. Following IMGT convention, CDR3 was defined as the stretch from the second conserved V-encoded cysteine up to the conserved J-encoded phenylalanine. The earlier analysis of approximately 500 of the donors excluded sequences that lacked an unambiguous match to a single V gene segment. An earlier analysis of about 590 of the donors classified V segments as functional when productive rearrangements were above 56.7% and as segregating when the standard deviation between donors was above 5%. A statistical classification framework was developed to diagnose cytomegalovirus status using the catalog of TCR beta chain sequences. V and J gene assignment, in a later analysis, came from comparing TCR nucleotide sequences with IMGT/GENE-DB human TR gene sequences. In a later analysis, CDR3 sequences and most-parsimonious VDJ recombination scenarios were assigned using the TCRdist pipeline. In a later analysis, each TCR beta chain was defined by its CDR3 amino acid sequence together with its V-gene family, and reads lacking a unique V-gene family were excluded. As a way to deal with suspected cross-contamination and a sequencing artifact, a later analysis dropped 592 nucleotide sequences that were highly shared and had low generation probability. In a later analysis, a clonal expansion index was calculated for each public chain from normalized within-repertoire ranks of inferred template counts. In a later analysis, generation probabilities were computed with a VDJ recombination model fitted to out-of-frame rearrangements, and the resulting probabilities were checked against IGoR. In a later analysis, TCR-TCR, TCR-HLA and TCR-CMV co-occurrence was scored with hypergeometric tests, and a repertoire-size bias correction was applied to TCR pairs. In a later analysis, false discovery rates were estimated by permuting HLA or CMV assignments 20 times. In a later analysis, co-occurring TCRs were grouped with DBSCAN, and TCRdist sequence similarity was added when clustering was performed within HLA-allele-positive subsets. For co-occurrence clustering, repertoires with fewer than 30,000 or more than 120,000 public chains were excluded, along with five repertoires with anomalous nucleotide sharing. TCRdb mirrors the immuneACCESS table, restricted to in-frame sequences. Some clones are absent from its copies; in checked studies, under half trace to an unresolved V gene, and the reason for the others is unknown. V and J calls and clone size are given by that table; D and trimming were obtained from the DNA. The sample table records about 200,000 clones; about 86% of these occur just once. In total, the top ten clones hold around 0.31% of the sample.

In total, more than 500 healthy bone marrow donors made up the cohort. All cohort members were sampled while nominally healthy, although unrecorded immune exposures were likely present. The donor was CMV seronegative and was included in the group of under 450 seronegative cohort members. Every donor gave a peripheral blood sample, and the peripheral blood mononuclear cells from that sample were used for TCR beta sequencing. Genomic DNA was extracted from the blood cell samples with the Qiagen DNeasy Blood Extraction Kit. Notes on this clone: It has no known antigen specificity. No qualities accompany the bases; no much larger clone lies one base away.

V and J lose 4 bases and 4 bases, and a span of 14 bases separates them. The CDR3 starts with the cysteine, ends with the phenylalanine, and has 14 residues. Just the 42-base CDR3 DNA is kept, in frame starting at base 1. Per the germline V gene, MNHNS is the CDR1 and SASEGT is the CDR2. The chain uses TRBV6-1 and TRBJ2-7, with TRBD2 tentatively as D gene (6 bases match). Sequenced sample: PBMCs. The receptor was isolated from a woman aged 25 to 39 in good health and CMV-seronegative. The CDR3 region reads CASSVTSRMYEQYF. The nucleotide sequence is TGTGCCAGCAGTGTAACTAGCCGGATGTACGAGCAGTACTTC.